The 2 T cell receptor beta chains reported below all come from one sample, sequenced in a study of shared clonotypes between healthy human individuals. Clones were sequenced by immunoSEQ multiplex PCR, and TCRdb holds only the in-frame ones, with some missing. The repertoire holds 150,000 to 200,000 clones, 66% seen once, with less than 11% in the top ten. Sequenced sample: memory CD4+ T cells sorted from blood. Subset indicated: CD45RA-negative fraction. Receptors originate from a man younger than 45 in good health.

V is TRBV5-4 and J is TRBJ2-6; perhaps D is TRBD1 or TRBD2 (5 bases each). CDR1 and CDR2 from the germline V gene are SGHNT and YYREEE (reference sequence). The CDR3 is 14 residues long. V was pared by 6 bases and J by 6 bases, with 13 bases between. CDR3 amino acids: CASNRGTEANVLTF. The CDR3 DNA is TGTGCCAGCAATCGTGGGACGGAGGCCAACGTCCTGACTTTC.

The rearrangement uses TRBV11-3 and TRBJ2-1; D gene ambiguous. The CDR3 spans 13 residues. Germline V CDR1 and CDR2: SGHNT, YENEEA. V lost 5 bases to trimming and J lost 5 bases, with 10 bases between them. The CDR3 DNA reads TGTGCCAGCAGCATTGGTTATAACAATGAGCAGTTCTTC. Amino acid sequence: CASSIGYNNEQFF.